This T cell receptor beta chain emerged from a study of regulatory T cells in long-lasting Graves disease. The sample holds a few counts of this clonotype. Between the trimmed V and J ends, which lost 2 bases and 7 bases, there was a span of 7 bases. The CDR3 totals 11 residues. Germline V gene data show CDR1 as SQVTM and CDR2 as ANQGSEA. As for time point: newly diagnosed GD, antithyroid drugs for less than 3 months. RNA extracted from PBMCs served as the sequencing template. TCR beta libraries were built with iRepertoire HTBI primers and Arm-PCR of CDR3 regions. TCRdb called the multiplex PCR reads again in MiXCR, with one record for every CDR3 protein. The data hold about 540,000 distinct CDR3 sequences, with 13% observed a single time. These data were also filed under a second study, of T cells in Graves' hyperthyroidism and ophthalmopathy.

This clonotype originated in a man under 40 with Graves disease. The input for sequencing was peripheral blood mononuclear cells (PBMCs), taken at new diagnosis, from a patient treated with antithyroid drugs. The chain links TRBV29-1 to TRBJ2-3; weak D call: TRBD1 (6 bases). The CDR3 spells CSVEQGYTQYF. Written as DNA, the CDR3 is TGCAGCGTTGAACAGGGGTATACGCAGTATTTT.